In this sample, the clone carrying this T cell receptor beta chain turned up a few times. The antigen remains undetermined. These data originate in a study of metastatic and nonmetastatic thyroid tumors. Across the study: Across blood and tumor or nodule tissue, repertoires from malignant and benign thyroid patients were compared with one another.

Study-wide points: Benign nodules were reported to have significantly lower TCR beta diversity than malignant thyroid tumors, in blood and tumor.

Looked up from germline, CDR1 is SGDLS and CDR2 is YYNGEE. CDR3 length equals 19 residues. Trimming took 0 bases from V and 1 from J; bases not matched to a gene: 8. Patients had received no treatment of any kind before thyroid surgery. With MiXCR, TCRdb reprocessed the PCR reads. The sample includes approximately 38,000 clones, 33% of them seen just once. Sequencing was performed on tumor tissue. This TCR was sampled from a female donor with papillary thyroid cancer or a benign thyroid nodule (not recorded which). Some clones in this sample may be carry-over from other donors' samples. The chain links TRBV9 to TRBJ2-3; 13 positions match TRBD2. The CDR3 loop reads CASSVGITSGRAGTDTQYF. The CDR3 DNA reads TGTGCCAGCAGCGTAGGAATAACTAGCGGGAGGGCGGGCACAGATACGCAGTATTTT.